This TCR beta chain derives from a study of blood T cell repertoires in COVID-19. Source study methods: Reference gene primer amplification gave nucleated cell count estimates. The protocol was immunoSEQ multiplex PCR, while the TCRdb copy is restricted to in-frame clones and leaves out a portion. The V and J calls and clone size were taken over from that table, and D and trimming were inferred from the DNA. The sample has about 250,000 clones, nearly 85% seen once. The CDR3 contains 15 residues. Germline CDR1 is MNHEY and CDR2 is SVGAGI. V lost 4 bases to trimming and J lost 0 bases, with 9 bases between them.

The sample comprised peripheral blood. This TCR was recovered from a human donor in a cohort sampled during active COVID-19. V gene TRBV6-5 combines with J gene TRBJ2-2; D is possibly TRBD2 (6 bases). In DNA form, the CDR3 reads TGTGCCAGCAGTTTACTAGCCGCGAACACCGGGGAGCTGTTTTTT. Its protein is CASSLLAANTGELFF.